This passage covers 15 T cell receptor beta chains from one sample sequenced in a study of PD-1 blockade in classical Hodgkin lymphoma. Every patient relapsed after autologous stem cell transplantation, and brentuximab vedotin exposure varied. The table came from immunoSEQ multiplex PCR; TCRdb's copy has only in-frame clones and leaves some out. The sample lists 29,000 or so clones, under 70% occurring once. The sequencing used peripheral blood mononuclear cells (PBMCs), collected before the second cycle of nivolumab. These receptors came from a human donor with classical Hodgkin lymphoma.

This sequence joins TRBV6-6 and TRBJ1-1; D call uncertain. Germline CDR1 MNHNY, CDR2 SVGAGI (reference sequence). This CDR3 contains 11 residues. The V end lost 7 bases, the J end lost 5 bases, and 8 bases lay between the germline ends. CDR3 residues: CASMGRTEAFF. The CDR3 DNA reads as TGTGCCAGCATGGGGAGGACTGAAGCTTTCTTT.

The chain employs TRBV5-1 and TRBJ1-3; unclear D gene. This CDR3 comprises 14 residues. V lost 1 base, J lost 1 base, and 6 bases lay in between. Germline V gene data show CDR1 as SGHRS and CDR2 as YFSETQ. The CDR3 spells CASSLSGSGNTIYF. CDR3 DNA: TGCGCCAGCAGCTTGTCCGGTTCTGGAAACACCATATATTTT. Variable domain in full (rest from reference TRBV5-1 and TRBJ1-3): KAGVTQTPRYLIKTRGQQVTLSCSPISGHRSVSWYQQTPGQGLQFLFEYFSETQRNKGNFPGRFSGRQFSNSRSEMNVSTLELGDSALYLCASSLSGSGNTIYFGEGSWLTVV.

This clone was observed a single time. The CDR3 sequence is CASSFARQDVYEQYF. In DNA form, the CDR3 reads TGTGCCAGCAGCTTTGCTCGACAGGACGTCTACGAGCAGTACTTC. The V and J genes are TRBV7-2 and TRBJ2-7, with a weak D call TRBD1 (6 bases). The V end was cut by 3 bases, the J end by 3 bases, with 15 bases between. The germline V gene encodes CDR1 SGHTA and CDR2 FQGNSA. CDR3 length equals 15 residues.

This chain uses TRBV5-1 with TRBJ2-3; D may be TRBD1 (6 bases). CDR1 is SGHRS and CDR2 is YFSETQ in the germline V gene. The germline V and J ends were trimmed by 3 bases and 6 bases, with 20 bases remaining between them. The CDR3 runs 16 residues. CDR3 loop: CASSSSFSQRGDTQYF. The CDR3 DNA is TGCGCCAGCAGCTCCTCATTCAGCCAAAGGGGGGATACGCAGTATTTT.

Points on this clone: The same CDR3 is also encoded by other DNA sequences in this sample. The V and J genes are TRBV15 and TRBJ2-3; no definite D call. Between the trimmed V and J ends, which lost 5 bases and 2 bases, there was a span of 11 bases. Germline V CDR1 and CDR2: LNHNV, YYDKDF (reference sequence). The length of the CDR3 is 14 residues. The CDR3 coding sequence is TGTGCCACCAGCCCCGGGCTCCCCACAGATACGCAGTATTTT. This sequence encodes CATSPGLPTDTQYF.

This clone turned up a few times. The chain has TRBV6-1 and TRBJ2-1; 7 positions match TRBD1. The CDR3 is 15 residues long. The germline gives CDR1 MNHNS, CDR2 SASEGT. Unmatched junction bases numbered 10, after V lost 7 bases and J lost 4 bases. The CDR3 DNA reads as TGTGCCAGCAAGAGCGAGGGGACAGCATACAATGAGCAGTTCTTC. Its translation is CASKSEGTAYNEQFF.

The rearrangement links TRBV6-1 to TRBJ2-3; tentatively, D is TRBD2 (6 bases). Germline CDR1 is MNHNS and CDR2 is SASEGT. The CDR3 length is 15 residues. V was shortened by 7 bases and J by 2 bases, with 16 bases between the two germline ends. DNA for the CDR3: TGTGCCAGCATCCGTCCTGCGGGGACCACAGATACGCAGTATTTT. Its translation: CASIRPAGTTDTQYF.

The rearrangement links TRBV6-8 to TRBJ1-5; D is uncertain. The CDR3 is 14 residues long. V lost 3 bases to trimming and J lost 1 base, with 7 bases between them. CDR1 and CDR2 from the germline V gene are MNHGY and SAAAGT. The CDR3 here is CASSYQESNQPQHF. In DNA, the CDR3 is TGTGCCAGCAGTTATCAGGAAAGCAATCAGCCCCAGCATTTT.

This sequence joins TRBV2 and TRBJ1-6; D unclear. CDR3 length: 14 amino acids. Looked up from germline, CDR1 is SNHLY and CDR2 is FYNNEI. Trimming stripped 3 bases from V and 10 bases from J, with 13 bases between. DNA of the CDR3: TGTGCCAGCAGTGAGGGGATAACTTCGTCACCCCTCCACTTT. It yields the protein CASSEGITSSPLHF.

The chain links TRBV4-2 to TRBJ2-2; tentatively, D is TRBD2 (6 bases). The CDR3 runs to 16 residues. Trimming cost V 4 bases and J 6 bases, with 18 bases left between them. The germline V gene encodes CDR1 LGHNA and CDR2 YNFKEQ. The CDR3 nucleotides read TGTGCCAGCAGCCCGGGGGACGGTAAGGTGGCCGGGGAGCTGTTTTTT. Amino acids: CASSPGDGKVAGELFF.

The V and J genes are TRBV5-1 and TRBJ2-5; 7 bases line up with TRBD1. The germline V gene encodes CDR1 SGHRS and CDR2 YFSETQ. CDR3 length equals 16 residues. V shed 4 bases and J 0 bases; nucleotides not matched to a gene: 9. For the CDR3, the DNA is TGCGCCAGCAGCCGGGGCCCGACAGGGCACCAAGAGACCCAGTACTTC. This codes for CASSRGPTGHQETQYF.

This clone was recorded once. The chain has TRBV10-3 and TRBJ2-2; D not resolved. V dropped 4 bases and J dropped 0 bases, with 6 bases sitting between them. There are 14 residues in the CDR3. Germline V gene data show CDR1 as ENHRY and CDR2 as SYGVKD. The CDR3 DNA sequence: TGTGCCATCAGTGCCGTACCGAACACCGGGGAGCTGTTTTTT. Amino acid sequence: CAISAVPNTGELFF.

Judged by abundance, this clone is medium-sized. The V and J genes are TRBV6-1 and TRBJ2-1; 8 bases line up with TRBD2. Germline CDR1 is MNHNS and CDR2 is SASEGT. J was trimmed by 12 bases and V by 0 bases; bases with no gene match: 13. This CDR3 has 16 residues. The CDR3 DNA sequence: TGTGCCAGCAGTGAAGCCACCGGGAGCGGGGGTCTGGGGCAGTTCTTC. Amino acid sequence: CASSEATGSGGLGQFF.

This clone has a handful of counts. The V and J genes are TRBV30 and TRBJ2-2; TRBD1 agrees at 10 bases. V trimming: 5 bases; J trimming: 7 bases; junction bases outside the gene matches: 7. The CDR3 runs to 14 residues. Germline V gene lookup returns CDR1 GTSNPN and CDR2 SVGIG (reference sequence). CDR3 sequence: CAWWDRGGGGELFF. CDR3 nucleotides: TGTGCCTGGTGGGACAGGGGTGGAGGCGGGGAGCTGTTTTTT.

The rearrangement joins TRBV5-1 to TRBJ2-2; TRBD2 aligns across 9 bases. This CDR3 is 14 amino acids long. Germline V gene data show CDR1 as SGHRS and CDR2 as YFSETQ. V lost 5 bases, J lost 4 bases, and 3 bases stayed unmatched. CDR3 nucleotide sequence: TGCGCCAGCAGTCGACTAGCGGTCACCGGGGAGCTGTTTTTT. Translated: CASSRLAVTGELFF.